This T cell receptor beta chain was retrieved from a study of T cells in Graves' hyperthyroidism and ophthalmopathy. The overall study: Prior to any treatment, at the point of initial diagnosis, peripheral blood was collected.

In regard to this clonotype: Antigen: not known.

Ophthalmopathy patients all had a Clinical Activity Score of at least 3, a NOSPECS grade of at least 4 and disease under 3 months old. Reasons for excluding patients were uncontrolled infection, other autoimmune disease, pregnancy or lactation. RNA transcripts were the template for amplifying TCR beta CDR3 regions. A set of HTBI primers served as the primers for a first-round RT-PCR of the TCR CDR3. Each CDR3 protein is one row after TCRdb ran MiXCR on the multiplex PCR reads. The data contain about 600,000 distinct CDR3 sequences, approximately 16% of them singletons. Study results and caveats: The blood repertoire included most of the expanded thyroid clonotypes above 0.001.

CDR1 and CDR2 (germline): MGHDK, SYGVNS. V gave up 8 bases and J gave up 3 bases, with 13 bases separating them. CDR3 length: 13 amino acids. The chain is built from TRBV25-1 and TRBJ1-2; unclear D gene. Sequences were obtained from blood. This receptor was obtained from a woman aged 40-49 years with Graves' ophthalmopathy. CDR3 in DNA: TGTGCCAGCCGATCCCCCCGGGACTATGGCTACACCTTC. Its translation: CASRSPRDYGYTF.